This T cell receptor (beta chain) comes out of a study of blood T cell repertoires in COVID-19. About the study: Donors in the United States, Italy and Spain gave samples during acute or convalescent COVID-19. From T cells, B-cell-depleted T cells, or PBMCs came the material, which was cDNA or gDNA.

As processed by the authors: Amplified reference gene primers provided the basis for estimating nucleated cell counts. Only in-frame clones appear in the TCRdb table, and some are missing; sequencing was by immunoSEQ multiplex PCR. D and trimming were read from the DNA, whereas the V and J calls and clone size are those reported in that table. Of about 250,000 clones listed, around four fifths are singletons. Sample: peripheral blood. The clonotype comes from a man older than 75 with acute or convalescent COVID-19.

As DNA, the CDR3 is TGTGCCAGCAGTACAGGGTCGTTCACTGAAGCTTTCTTT. The encoded protein is CASSTGSFTEAFF. This sequence joins TRBV3-1 (or the pseudogene TRBV3-2) and TRBJ1-1; a possible D gene is TRBD1 (6 bases). V was trimmed by 6 bases and J by 4 bases, leaving 12 bases between them. The CDR3 is 13 residues long. Germline assignment: CDR1 LGHDT and CDR2 YNNKEL (reference sequence).